This T cell receptor beta chain was recorded in a study of T cells in Graves' hyperthyroidism and ophthalmopathy. Study as a whole: The authors collected peripheral blood at initial diagnosis, before any treatment.

TCR beta CDR3 regions were amplified from RNA transcripts. Primed by the HTBI set, a first-round RT-PCR was run on the TCR CDR3. TCRdb passed the multiplex PCR reads through MiXCR, listing each CDR3 protein once. The repertoire has around 430,000 distinct CDR3 sequences, about 16% of them found once; the top ten carry 32%. The junction had 18 bases not matched to a gene; V was cut back by 7 bases and J by 7 bases. The V gene's germline CDR1 is SGHRS and CDR2 YFSETQ. The CDR3 contains 18 residues. The TCR sequence derives from a woman aged 25 to 39 with Graves' hyperthyroidism. The genes are TRBV5-1 and TRBJ2-2; 11 bases align to TRBD2. The sequenced sample consisted of blood. The CDR3 loop is CASDGPGLAEKAVGELFF. CDR3 nucleotides: TGCGCCAGCGACGGCCCGGGACTAGCGGAAAAAGCGGTCGGGGAGCTGTTTTTT.